This entry is about one T cell receptor beta chain. What it binds is not known. The source of the sample is a study of blood T cells in healthy people across ages. At the level of the study: About one barcoded beta molecule was captured per two T cells (by template switching). The study, taken as a whole, reports: With age, beta diversity per million T cells declined roughly linearly, significantly by approximately 40.

Total RNA was isolated from each sample in quantities of at least 6 micrograms. With V trimmed by 0 bases and J by 4 bases, 5 bases remained unmatched. The CDR3 runs 15 residues. In germline, CDR1 is SGHRS, CDR2 YFSETQ. For the second PCR, which ran for about 6 to 11 cycles, a sample-barcoded 5' primer and a J-beta primer mix were used. MiXCR was run by TCRdb on the 5' RACE reads, yielding one entry per CDR3 protein. In the table there are about 970,000 distinct CDR3 sequences, approximately 50% of which are singletons. The rearrangement links TRBV5-1 to TRBJ2-7; 9 bases align to TRBD2. This sequence originates from a woman aged 60-75 years in good health. Sequencing was done on a sample of blood. In nucleotides, the CDR3 is TGCGCCAGCAGCTTGGATGGGACTAGCTTGTACGAGCAGTACTTC. As protein: CASSLDGTSLYEQYF.